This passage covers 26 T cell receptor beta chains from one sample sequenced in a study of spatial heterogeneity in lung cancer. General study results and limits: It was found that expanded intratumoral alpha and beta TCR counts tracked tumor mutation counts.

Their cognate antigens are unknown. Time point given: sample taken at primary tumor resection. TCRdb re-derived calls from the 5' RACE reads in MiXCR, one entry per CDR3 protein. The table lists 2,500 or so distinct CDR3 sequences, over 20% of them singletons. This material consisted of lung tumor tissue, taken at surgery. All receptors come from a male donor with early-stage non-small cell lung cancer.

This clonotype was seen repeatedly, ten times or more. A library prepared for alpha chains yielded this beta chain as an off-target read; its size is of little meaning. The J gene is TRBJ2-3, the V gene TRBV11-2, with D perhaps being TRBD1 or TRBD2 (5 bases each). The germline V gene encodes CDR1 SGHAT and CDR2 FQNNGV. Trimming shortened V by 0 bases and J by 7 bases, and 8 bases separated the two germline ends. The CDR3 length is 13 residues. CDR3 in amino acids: CASSLDGGNTQYF. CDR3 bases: TGTGCCAGCAGCTTAGATGGGGGAAATACGCAGTATTTT.

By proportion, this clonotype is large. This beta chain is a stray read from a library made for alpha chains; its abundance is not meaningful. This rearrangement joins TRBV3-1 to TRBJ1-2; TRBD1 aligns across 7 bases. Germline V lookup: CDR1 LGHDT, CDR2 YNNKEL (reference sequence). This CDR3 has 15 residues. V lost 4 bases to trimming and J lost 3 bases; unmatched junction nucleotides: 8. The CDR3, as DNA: TGTGCCAGCAGCCGTACTGGGACAGATTACTATGGCTACACCTTC. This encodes CASSRTGTDYYGYTF.

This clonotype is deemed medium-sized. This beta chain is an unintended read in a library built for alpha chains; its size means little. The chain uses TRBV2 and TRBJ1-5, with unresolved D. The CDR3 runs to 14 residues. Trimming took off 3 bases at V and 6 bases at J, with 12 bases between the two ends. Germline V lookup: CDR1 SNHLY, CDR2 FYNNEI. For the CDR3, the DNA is TGTGCCAGCAGTGAGCTACGGTCCGGTCAGCCCCAGCATTTT. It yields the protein CASSELRSGQPQHF.

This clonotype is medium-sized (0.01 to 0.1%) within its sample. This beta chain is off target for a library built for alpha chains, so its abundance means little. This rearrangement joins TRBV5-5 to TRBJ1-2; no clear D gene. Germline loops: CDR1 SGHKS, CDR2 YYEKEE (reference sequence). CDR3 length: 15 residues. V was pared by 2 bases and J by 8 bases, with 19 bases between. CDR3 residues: CASSLIPNQSTGYTF. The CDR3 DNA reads TGTGCCAGCAGCTTAATACCCAACCAGTCGACCGGCTACACCTTC.

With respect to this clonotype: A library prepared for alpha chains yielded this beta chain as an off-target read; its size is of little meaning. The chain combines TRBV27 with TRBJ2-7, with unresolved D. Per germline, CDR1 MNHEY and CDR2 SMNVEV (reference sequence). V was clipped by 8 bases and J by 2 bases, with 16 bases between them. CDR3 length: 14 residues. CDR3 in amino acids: CASGKLRRTYEQYF. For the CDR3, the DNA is TGTGCCAGCGGAAAGTTGCGACGGACCTACGAGCAGTACTTC.

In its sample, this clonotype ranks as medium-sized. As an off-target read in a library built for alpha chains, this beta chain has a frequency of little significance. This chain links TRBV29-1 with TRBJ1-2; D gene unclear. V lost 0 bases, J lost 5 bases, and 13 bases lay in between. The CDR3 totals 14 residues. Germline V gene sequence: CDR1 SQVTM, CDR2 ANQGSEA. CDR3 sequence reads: CSVEEEAQTYGYTF. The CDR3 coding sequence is TGCAGCGTTGAAGAGGAAGCACAGACGTATGGCTACACCTTC.

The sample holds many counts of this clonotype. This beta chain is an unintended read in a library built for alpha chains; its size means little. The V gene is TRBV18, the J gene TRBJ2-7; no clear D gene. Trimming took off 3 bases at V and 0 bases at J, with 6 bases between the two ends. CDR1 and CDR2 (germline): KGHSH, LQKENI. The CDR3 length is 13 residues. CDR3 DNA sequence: TGTGCCAGCTCACCCGGAGACTCCTACGAGCAGTACTTC. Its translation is CASSPGDSYEQYF.

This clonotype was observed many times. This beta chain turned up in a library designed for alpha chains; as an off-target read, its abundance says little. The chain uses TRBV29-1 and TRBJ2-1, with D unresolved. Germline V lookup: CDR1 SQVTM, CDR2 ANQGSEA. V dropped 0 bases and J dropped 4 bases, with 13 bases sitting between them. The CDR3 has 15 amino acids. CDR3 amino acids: CSVEEQSLGYNEQFF. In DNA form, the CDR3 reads TGCAGCGTTGAAGAACAGAGCCTTGGTTACAATGAGCAGTTCTTC.

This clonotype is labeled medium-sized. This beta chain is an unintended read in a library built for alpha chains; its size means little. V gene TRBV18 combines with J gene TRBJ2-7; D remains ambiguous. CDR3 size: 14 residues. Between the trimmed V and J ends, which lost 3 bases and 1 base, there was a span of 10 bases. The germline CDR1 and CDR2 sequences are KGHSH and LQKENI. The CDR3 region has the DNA TGTGCCAGCTCACCCTTCGGCAGTTCCTACGAGCAGTACTTC. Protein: CASSPFGSSYEQYF. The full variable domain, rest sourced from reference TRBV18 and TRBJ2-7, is NAGVMQNPRHLVRRRGQEARLRCSPMKGHSHVYWYRQLPEEGLKFMVYLQKENIIDESGMPKERFSAEFPKEGPSILRIQQVVRGDSAAYFCASSPFGSSYEQYFGPGTRLTVT.

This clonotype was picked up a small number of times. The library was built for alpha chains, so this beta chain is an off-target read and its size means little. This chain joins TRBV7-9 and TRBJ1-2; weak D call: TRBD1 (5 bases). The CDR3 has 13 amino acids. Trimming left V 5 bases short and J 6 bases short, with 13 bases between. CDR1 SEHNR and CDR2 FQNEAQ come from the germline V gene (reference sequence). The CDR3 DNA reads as TGTGCCAGCAGCCCCCTATGGGGGGATGGCTACACCTTC. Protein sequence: CASSPLWGDGYTF. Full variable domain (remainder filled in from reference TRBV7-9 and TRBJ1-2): DTGVSQNPRHKITKRGQNVTFRCDPISEHNRLYWYRQTLGQGPEFLTYFQNEAQLEKSRLLSDRFSAERPKGSFSTLEIQRTEQGDSAMYLCASSPLWGDGYTFGSGTRLTVV.

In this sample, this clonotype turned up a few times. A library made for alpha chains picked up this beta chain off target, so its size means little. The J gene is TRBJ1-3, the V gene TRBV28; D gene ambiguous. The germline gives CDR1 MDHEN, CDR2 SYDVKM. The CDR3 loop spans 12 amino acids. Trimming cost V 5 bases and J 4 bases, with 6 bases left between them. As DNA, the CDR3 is TGTGCCAGCAGTGGACCGGGAAACACCATATATTTT. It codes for CASSGPGNTIYF.

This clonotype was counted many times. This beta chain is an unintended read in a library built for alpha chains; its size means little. CDR3 DNA sequence: TGTGCCAGCAAGCCCGACGGGCGAAATTCACCCCTCCACTTT. Translating it yields CASKPDGRNSPLHF. V is TRBV2 and J is TRBJ1-6; no clear D gene. The germline V and J ends were trimmed by 7 bases and 7 bases, with 14 bases remaining between them. Germline V gene data show CDR1 as SNHLY and CDR2 as FYNNEI. The CDR3 loop spans 14 amino acids.

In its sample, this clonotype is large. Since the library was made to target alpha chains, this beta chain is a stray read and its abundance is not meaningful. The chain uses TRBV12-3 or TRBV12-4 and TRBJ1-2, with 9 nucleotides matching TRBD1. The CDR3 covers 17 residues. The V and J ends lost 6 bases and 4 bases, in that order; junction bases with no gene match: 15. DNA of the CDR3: TGTGCCAGCAGCCCGGGACAGGGATTACGTGTGGGCTATGGCTACACCTTC. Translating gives CASSPGQGLRVGYGYTF.

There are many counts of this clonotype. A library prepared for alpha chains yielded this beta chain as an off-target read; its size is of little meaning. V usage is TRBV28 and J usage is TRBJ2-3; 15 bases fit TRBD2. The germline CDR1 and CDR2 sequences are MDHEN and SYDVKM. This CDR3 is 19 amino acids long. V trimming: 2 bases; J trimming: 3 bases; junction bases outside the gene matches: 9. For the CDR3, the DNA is TGTGCCAGCAGTTTACGGTCCGGGACTAGCGGGGGGAGGACAGATACGCAGTATTTT. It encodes CASSLRSGTSGGRTDTQYF.

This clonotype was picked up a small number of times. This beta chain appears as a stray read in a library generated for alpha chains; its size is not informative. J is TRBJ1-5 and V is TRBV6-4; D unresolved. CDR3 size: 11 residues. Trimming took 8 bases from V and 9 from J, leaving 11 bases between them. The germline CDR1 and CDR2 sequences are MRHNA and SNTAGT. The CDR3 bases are TGTGCCAGCTCTCCGCCCAGGCCCCAGCATTTT. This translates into CASSPPRPQHF.

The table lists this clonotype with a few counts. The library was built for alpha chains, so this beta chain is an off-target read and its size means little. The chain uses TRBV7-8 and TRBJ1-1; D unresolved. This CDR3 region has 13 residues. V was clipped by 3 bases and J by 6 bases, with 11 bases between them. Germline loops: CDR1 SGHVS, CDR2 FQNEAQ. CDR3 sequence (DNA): TGTGCCAGCAGCTTCGCGGGATACGCTGAAGCTTTCTTT. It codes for CASSFAGYAEAFF.

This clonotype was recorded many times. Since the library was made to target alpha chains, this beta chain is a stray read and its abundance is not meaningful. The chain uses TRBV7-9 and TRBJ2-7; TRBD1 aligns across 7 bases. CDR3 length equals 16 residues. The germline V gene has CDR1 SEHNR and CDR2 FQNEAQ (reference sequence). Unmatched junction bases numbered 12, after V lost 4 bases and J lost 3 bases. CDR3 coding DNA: TGTGCCAGCAGCTCATCAGACAGGGAGAACTACTACGAGCAGTACGTC. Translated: CASSSSDRENYYEQYV.

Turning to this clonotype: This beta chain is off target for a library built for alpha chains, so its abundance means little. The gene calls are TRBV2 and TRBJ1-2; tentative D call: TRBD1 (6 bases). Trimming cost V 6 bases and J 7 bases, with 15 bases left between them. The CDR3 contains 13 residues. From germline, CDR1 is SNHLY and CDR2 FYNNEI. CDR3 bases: TGTGCCAGCAGGTCCCGGGGGGCGGGTGGCTACACCTTC. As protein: CASRSRGAGGYTF.

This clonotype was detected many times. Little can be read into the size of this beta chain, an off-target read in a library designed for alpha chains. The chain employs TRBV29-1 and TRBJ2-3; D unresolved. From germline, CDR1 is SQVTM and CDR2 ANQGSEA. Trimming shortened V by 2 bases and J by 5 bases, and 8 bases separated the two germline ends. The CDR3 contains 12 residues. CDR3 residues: CSVEYAGDTQYF. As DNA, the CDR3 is TGCAGCGTTGAATATGCAGGAGATACGCAGTATTTT.

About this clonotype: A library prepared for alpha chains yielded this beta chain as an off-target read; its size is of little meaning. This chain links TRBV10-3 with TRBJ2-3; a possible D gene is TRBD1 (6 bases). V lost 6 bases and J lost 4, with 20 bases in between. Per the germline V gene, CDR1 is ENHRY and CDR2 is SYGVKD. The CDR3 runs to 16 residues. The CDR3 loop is CAISNTGTVWSDTQYF. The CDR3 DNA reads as TGTGCCATCAGCAACACAGGGACGGTCTGGTCAGATACGCAGTATTTT.

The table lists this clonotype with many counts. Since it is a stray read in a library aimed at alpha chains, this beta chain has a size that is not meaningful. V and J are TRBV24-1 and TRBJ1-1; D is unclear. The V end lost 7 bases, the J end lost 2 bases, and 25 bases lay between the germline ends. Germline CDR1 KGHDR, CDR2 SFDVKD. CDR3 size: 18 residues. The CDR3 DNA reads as TGTGCCACCAGGACTCCAGCGAACAAACAAACCCGAAACACTGAAGCTTTCTTT. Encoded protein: CATRTPANKQTRNTEAFF.

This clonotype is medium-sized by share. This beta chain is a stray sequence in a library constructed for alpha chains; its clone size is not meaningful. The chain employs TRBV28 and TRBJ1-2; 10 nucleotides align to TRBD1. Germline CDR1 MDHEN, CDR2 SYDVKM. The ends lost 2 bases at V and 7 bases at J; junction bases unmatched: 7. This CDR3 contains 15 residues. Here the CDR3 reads CASSLRGTGVGGYTF. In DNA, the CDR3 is TGTGCCAGCAGTTTACGAGGGACAGGGGTCGGTGGCTACACCTTC.

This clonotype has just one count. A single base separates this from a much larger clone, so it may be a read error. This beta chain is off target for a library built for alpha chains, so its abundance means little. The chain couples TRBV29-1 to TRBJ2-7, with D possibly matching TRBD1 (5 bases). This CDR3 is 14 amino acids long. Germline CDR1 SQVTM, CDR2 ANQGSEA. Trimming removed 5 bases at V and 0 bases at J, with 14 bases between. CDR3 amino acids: CSVTDSTSSYEQYF. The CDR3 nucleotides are TGCAGCGTTACCGACAGTACCAGCTCCTACGAGCAGTACTTC.

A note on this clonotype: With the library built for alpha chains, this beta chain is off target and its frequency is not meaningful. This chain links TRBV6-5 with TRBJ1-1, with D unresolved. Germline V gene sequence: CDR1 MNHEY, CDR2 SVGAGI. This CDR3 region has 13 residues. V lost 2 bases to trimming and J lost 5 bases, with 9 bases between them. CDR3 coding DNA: TGTGCCAGCAGTTACAAGGGAGGAACTGAAGCTTTCTTT. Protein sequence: CASSYKGGTEAFF.

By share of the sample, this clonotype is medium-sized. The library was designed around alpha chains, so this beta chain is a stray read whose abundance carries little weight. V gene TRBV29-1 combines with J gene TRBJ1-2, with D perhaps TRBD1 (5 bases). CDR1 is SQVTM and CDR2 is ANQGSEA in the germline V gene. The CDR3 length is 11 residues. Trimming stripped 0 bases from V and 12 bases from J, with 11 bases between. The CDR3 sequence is CSVEEGDPHTF. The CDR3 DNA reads TGCAGCGTTGAAGAAGGGGATCCTCACACCTTC.

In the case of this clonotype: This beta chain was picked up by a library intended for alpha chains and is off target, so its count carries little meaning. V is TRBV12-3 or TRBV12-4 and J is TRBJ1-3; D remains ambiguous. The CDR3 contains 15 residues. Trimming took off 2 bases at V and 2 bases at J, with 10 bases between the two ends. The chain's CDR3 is CASSLYPRTGNTIYF. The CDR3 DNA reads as TGTGCCAGCAGTTTATATCCAAGGACTGGAAACACCATATATTTT.